This T cell receptor beta chain derives from a study of blood T cell repertoires in COVID-19. For the study at large: The United States, Italy and Spain were the sources of the acute and convalescent COVID-19 samples. T cells, B-cell-depleted T cells, or PBMCs provided the cDNA or gDNA that served as material.

Trimming took off 0 bases at V and 6 bases at J, with 16 bases between the two ends. Germline values: CDR1 SGHRS, CDR2 YFSETQ. The CDR3 is made up of 16 amino acids. In the authors' methods: Using reference gene primer amplification, nucleated cell counts were estimated. Sequencing used immunoSEQ multiplex PCR; TCRdb keeps in-frame clones, though not all of them. Clonal size and the V and J genes are those of that table, whereas D and trimming came from the DNA. Of 150,000 to 200,000 clones listed, approximately 83% are singletons. V and J are TRBV5-1 and TRBJ2-1; D remains unclear. This sequence was found in a man aged 50 or older with active or convalescent COVID-19. The specimen sequenced was peripheral blood. This CDR3 reads CASSLVVGLVFNEQFF. CDR3 nucleotides: TGCGCCAGCAGCTTGGTAGTGGGCTTGGTTTTCAATGAGCAGTTCTTC.